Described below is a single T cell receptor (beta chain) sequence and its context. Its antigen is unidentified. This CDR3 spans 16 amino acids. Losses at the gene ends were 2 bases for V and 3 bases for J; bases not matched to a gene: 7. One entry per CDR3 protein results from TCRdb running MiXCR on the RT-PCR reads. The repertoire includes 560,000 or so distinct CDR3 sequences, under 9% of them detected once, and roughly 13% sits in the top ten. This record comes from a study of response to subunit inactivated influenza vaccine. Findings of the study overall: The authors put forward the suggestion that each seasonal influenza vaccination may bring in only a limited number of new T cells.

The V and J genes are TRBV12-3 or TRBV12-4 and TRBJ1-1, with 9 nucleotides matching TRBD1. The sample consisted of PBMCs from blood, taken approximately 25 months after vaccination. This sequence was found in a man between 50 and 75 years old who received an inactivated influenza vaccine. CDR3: CASSLPLTGGHTEAFF. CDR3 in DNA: TGTGCCAGCAGTTTACCCTTGACAGGGGGTCACACTGAAGCTTTCTTT.